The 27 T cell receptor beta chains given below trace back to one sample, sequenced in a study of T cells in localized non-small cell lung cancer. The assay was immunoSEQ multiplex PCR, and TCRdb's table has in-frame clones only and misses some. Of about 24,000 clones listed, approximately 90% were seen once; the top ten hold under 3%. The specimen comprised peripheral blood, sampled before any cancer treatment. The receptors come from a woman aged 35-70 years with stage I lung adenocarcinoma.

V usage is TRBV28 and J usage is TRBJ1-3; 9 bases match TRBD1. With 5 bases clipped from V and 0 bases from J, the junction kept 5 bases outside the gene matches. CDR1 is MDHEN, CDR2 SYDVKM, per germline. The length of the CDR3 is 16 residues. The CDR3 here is CASSLGQGYSGNTIYF. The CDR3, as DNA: TGTGCCAGCAGTCTGGGACAGGGATACTCTGGAAACACCATATATTTT.

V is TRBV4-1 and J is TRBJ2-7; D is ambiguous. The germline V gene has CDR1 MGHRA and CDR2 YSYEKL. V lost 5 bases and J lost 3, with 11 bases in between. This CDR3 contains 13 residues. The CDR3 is CASSLISYYEQYF. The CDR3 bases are TGCGCCAGCAGCTTAATTAGCTACTACGAGCAGTACTTC.

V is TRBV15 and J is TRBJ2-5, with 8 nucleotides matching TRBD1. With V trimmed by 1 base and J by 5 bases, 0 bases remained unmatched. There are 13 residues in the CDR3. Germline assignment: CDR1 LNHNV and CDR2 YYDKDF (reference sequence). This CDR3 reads CATSRGQGETQYF. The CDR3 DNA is TGTGCCACCAGCAGAGGACAGGGGGAGACCCAGTACTTC.

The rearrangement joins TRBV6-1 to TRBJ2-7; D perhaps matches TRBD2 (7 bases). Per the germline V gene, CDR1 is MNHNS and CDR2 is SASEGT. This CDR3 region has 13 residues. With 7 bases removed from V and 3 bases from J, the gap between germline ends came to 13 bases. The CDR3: CASTLGGLYEQYF. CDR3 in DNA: TGTGCCAGCACCCTCGGGGGGCTCTACGAGCAGTACTTC.

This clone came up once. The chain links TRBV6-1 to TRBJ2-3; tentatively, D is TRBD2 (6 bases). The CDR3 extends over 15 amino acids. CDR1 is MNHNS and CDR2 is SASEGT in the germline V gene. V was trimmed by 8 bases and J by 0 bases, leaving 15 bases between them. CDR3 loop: CASWSRGKSTDTQYF. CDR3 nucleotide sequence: TGTGCCAGCTGGTCCCGGGGGAAAAGCACAGATACGCAGTATTTT.

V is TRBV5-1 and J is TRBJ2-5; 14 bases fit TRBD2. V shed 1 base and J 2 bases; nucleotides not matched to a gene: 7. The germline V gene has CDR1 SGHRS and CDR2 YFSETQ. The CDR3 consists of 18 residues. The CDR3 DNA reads TGCGCCAGCAGCTTGAGACTAGCGGGAGGGTCCCCACAAGAGACCCAGTACTTC. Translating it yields CASSLRLAGGSPQETQYF.

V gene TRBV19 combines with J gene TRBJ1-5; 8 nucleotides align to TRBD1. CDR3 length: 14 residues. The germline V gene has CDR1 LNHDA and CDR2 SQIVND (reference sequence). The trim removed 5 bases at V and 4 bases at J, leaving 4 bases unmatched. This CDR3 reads CASSLQGGNQPQHF. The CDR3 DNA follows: TGTGCCAGTAGTTTACAGGGGGGTAATCAGCCCCAGCATTTT.

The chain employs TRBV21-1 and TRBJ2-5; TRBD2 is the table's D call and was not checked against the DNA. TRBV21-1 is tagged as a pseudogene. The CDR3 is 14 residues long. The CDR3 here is CASSNLAGKETQYF. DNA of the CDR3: TGTGCCAGCAGCAACCTAGCGGGGAAAGAGACCCAGTACTTC.

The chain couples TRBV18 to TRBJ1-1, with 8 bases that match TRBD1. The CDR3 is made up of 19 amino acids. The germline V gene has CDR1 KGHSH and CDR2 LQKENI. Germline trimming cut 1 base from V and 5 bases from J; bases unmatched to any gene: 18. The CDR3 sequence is CASSPRESVGQGAGTEAFF. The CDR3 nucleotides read TGTGCCAGCTCACCACGTGAATCTGTGGGGCAGGGGGCAGGGACTGAAGCTTTCTTT.

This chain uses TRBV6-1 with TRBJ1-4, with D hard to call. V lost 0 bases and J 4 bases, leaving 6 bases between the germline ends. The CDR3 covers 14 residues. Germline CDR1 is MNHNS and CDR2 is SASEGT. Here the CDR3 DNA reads TGTGCCAGCAGTGAAGCGTCCAGTAATGAAAAACTGTTTTTT. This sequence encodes CASSEASSNEKLFF.

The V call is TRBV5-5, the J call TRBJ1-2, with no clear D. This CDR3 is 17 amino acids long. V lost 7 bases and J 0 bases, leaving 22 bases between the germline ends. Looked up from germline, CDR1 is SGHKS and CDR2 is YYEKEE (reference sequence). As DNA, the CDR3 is TGTGCCAGCGACTTTTTCCCCTCCACTCCCACTAACTATGGCTACACCTTC. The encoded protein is CASDFFPSTPTNYGYTF.

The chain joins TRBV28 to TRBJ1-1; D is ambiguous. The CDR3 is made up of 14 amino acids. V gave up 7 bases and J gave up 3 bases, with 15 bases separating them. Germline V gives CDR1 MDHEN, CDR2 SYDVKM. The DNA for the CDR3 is TGTGCCAGCATCCCCGGGGAGGTCGACACTGAAGCTTTCTTT. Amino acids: CASIPGEVDTEAFF.

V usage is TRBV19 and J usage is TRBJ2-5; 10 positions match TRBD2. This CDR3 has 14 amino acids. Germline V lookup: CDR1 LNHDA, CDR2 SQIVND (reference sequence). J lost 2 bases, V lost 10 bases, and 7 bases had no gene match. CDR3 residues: CATRYSGRQETQYF. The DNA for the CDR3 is TGTGCCACGCGGTATAGCGGGAGGCAAGAGACCCAGTACTTC.

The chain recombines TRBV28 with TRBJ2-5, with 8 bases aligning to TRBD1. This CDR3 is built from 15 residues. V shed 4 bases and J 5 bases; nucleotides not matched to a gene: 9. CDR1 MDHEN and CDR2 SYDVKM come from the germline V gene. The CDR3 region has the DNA TGTGCCAGCAGTTCGCCGGGACAGGTGGGCGAGACCCAGTACTTC. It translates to CASSSPGQVGETQYF.

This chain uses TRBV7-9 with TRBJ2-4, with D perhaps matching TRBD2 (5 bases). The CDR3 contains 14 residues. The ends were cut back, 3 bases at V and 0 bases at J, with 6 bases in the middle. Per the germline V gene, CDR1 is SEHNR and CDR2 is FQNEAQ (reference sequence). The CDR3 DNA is TGTGCCAGCAGCTTCCGGGGAGCCAAAAACATTCAGTACTTC. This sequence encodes CASSFRGAKNIQYF. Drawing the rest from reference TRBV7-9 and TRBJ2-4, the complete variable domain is DTGVSQNPRHKITKRGQNVTFRCDPISEHNRLYWYRQTLGQGPEFLTYFQNEAQLEKSRLLSDRFSAERPKGSFSTLEIQRTEQGDSAMYLCASSFRGAKNIQYFGAGTRLSVL.

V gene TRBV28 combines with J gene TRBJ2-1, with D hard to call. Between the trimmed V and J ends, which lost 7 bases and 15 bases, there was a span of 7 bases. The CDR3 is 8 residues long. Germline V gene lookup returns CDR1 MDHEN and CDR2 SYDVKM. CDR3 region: CASNGRFF. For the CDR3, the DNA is TGTGCCAGCAATGGACGGTTCTTC.

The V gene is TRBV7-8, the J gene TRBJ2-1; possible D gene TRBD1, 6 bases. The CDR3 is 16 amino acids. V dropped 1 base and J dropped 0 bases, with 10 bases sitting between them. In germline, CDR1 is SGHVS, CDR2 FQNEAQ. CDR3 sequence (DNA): TGTGCCAGCAGCTTAGGGACAGTGCTCTCCTACAATGAGCAGTTCTTC. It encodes CASSLGTVLSYNEQFF.

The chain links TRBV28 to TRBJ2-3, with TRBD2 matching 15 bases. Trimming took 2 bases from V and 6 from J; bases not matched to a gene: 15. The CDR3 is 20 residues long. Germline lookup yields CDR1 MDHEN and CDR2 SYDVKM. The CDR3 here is CASSLPPTGTSGRLRDTQYF. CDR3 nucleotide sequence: TGTGCCAGCAGTTTACCTCCTACCGGGACTAGCGGGAGGTTGAGGGATACGCAGTATTTT.

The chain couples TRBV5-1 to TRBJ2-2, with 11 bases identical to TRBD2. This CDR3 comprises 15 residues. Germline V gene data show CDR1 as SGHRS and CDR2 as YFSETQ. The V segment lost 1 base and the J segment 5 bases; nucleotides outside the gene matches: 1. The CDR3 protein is CASSLPSGRTGELFF. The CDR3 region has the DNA TGCGCCAGCAGCTTGCCTAGCGGGAGGACCGGGGAGCTGTTTTTT.

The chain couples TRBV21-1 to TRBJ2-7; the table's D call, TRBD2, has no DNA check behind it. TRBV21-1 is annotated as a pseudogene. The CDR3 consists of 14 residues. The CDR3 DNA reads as TGTGCCAGCAGGTTAGCGGGAGGGCTTGCTGAGCAGTACTTC. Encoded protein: CASRLAGGLAEQYF.

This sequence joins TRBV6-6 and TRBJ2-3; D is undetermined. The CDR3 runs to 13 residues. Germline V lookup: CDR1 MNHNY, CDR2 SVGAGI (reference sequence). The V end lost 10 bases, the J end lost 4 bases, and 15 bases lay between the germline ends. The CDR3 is CATETRHPDTQYF. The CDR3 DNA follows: TGTGCCACCGAGACACGGCACCCAGATACGCAGTATTTT.

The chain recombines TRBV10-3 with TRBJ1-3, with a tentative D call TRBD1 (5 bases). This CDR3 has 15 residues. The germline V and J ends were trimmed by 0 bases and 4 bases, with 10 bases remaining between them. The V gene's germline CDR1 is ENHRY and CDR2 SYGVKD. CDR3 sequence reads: CAISESKGRGNTIYF. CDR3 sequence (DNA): TGTGCCATCAGTGAGTCGAAGGGGAGGGGAAACACCATATATTTT.

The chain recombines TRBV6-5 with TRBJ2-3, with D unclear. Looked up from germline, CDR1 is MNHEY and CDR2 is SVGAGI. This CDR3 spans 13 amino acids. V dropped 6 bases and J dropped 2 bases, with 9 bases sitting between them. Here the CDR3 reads CASRPTNTDTQYF. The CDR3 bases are TGTGCCAGCAGGCCAACTAACACAGATACGCAGTATTTT.

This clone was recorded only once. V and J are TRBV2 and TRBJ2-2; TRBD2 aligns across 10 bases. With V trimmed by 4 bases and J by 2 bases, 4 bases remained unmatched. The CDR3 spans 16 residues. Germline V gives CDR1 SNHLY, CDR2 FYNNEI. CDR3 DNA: TGTGCCAGCAGTGCGGTAGCGGGAGGCAACACCGGGGAGCTGTTTTTT. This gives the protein CASSAVAGGNTGELFF.

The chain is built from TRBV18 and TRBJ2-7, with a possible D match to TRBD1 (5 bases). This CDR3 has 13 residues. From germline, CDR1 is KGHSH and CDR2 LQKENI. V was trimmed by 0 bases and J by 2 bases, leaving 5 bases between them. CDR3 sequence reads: CASSPPTAYEQYF. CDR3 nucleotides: TGTGCCAGCTCACCACCGACAGCCTACGAGCAGTACTTC.

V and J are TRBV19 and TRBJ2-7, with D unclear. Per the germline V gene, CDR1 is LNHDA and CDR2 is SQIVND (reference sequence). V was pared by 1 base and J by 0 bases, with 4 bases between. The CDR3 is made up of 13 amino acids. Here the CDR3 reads CASSIGSSYEQYF. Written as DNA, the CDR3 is TGTGCCAGTAGTATAGGTTCCTCCTACGAGCAGTACTTC.

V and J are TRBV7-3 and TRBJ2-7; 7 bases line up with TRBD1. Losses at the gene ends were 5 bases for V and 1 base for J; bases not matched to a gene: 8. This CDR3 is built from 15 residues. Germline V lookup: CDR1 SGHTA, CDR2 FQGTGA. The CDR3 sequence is CASSPGTVGSYEQYF. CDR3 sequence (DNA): TGTGCCAGCAGCCCCGGGACAGTGGGATCCTACGAGCAGTACTTC.